Described below is a single TCR beta chain sequence and its context. The data were obtained in a study of lymphopenia after photon versus proton radiotherapy. Using immunoSEQ multiplex PCR, the repertoire was profiled, and TCRdb retains in-frame clones only, with some absent. The table records 77,000 or so clones, around 83% of them present only once. The CDR3 is 13 amino acids. The ends were cut back, 4 bases at V and 6 bases at J, with 10 bases in the middle. CDR1 is MNHEY, CDR2 SMNVEV, per germline (reference sequence). The chain carries TRBV27 and TRBJ2-1; D is uncertain. The source material was peripheral blood, sampled from a patient treated with proton-based radiotherapy. The sequence came from a man in his 60s with pancreatic cancer. The CDR3 DNA sequence: TGTGCCAGCAGTTCTCTTCCCTTCAATGAGCAGTTCTTC. It is translated as CASSSLPFNEQFF.